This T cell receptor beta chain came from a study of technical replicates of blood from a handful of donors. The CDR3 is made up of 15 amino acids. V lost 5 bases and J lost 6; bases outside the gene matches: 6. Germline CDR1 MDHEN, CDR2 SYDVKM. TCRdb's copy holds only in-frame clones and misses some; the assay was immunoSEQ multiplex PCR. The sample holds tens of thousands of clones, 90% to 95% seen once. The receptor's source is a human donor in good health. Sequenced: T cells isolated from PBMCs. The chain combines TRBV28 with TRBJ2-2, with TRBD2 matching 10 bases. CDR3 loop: CASSEQREGPGELFF. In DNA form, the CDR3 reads TGTGCCAGCAGTGAGCAGCGGGAGGGCCCCGGGGAGCTGTTTTTT.